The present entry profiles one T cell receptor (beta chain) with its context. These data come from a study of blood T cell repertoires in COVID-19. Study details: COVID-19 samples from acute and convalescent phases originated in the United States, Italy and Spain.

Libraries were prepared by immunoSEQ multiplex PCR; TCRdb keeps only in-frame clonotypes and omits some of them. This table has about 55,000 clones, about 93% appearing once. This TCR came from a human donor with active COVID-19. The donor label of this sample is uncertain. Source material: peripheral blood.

CDR3 protein: CASKEGSGYEQYV. The CDR3 coding sequence is TGTGCCAGCAAGGAAGGATCGGGCTACGAGCAGTACGTC. The chain employs TRBV6-5 and TRBJ2-7; no clear D. The V end lost 7 bases, the J end lost 3 bases, and 13 bases lay between the germline ends. Germline CDR1 reads MNHEY; CDR2 reads SVGAGI. This CDR3 region has 13 residues.